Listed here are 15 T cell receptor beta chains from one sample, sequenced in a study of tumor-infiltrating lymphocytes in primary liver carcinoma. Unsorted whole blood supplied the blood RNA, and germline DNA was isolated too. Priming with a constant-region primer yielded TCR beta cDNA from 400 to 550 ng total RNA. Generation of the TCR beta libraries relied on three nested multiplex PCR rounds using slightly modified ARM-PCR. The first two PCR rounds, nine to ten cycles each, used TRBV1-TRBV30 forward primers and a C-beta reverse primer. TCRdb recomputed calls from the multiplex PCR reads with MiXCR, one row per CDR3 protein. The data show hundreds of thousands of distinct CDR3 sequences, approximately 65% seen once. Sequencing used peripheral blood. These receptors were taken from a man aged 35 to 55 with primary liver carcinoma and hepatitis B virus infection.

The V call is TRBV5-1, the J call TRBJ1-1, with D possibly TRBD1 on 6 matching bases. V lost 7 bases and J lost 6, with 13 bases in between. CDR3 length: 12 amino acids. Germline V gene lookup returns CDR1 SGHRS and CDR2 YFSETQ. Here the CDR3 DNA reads TGCGCCAGCGGATACGGGGGCGCTGAAGCTTTCTTT. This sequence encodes CASGYGGAEAFF.

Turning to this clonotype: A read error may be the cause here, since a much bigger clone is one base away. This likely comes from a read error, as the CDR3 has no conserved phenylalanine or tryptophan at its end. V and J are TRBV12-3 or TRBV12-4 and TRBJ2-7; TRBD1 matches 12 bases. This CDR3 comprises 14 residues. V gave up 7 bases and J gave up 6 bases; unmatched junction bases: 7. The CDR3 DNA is TGTGCCAGCAAACCGGGACAGGGGGCCTCCGAGCAGTACTTA. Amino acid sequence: CASKPGQGASEQYL.

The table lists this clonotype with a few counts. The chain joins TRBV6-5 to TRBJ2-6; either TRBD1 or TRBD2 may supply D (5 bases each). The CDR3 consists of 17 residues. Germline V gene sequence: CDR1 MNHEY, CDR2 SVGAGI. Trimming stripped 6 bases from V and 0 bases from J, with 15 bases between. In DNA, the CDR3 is TGTGCCAGCAGCCACAGAACAGGACTCTCTGGGGCCAACGTCCTGACTTTC. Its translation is CASSHRTGLSGANVLTF.

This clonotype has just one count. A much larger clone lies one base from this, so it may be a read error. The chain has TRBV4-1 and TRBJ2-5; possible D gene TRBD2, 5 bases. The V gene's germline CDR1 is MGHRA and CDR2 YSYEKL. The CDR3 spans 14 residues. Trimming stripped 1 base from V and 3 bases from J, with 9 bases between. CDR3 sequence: CASSQGNGEETQYF. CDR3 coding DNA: TGCGCCAGCAGCCAAGGGAACGGGGAAGAGACCCAGTACTTC.

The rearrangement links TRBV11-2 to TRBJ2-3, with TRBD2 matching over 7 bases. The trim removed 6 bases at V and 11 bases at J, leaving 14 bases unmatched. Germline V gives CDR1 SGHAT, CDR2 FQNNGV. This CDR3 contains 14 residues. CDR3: CASSFTGGRGEQYF. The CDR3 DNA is TGTGCCAGCAGTTTTACAGGCGGGAGAGGTGAGCAGTATTTT.

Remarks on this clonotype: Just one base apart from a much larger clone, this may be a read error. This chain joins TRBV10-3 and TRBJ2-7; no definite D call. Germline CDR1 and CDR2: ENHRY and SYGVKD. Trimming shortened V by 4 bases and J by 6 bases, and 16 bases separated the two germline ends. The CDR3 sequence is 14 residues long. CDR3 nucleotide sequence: TGTGCCATCAGTGCATCGGAGTCCTTTTCCGAGCAGTACTTC. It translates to CAISASESFSEQYF.

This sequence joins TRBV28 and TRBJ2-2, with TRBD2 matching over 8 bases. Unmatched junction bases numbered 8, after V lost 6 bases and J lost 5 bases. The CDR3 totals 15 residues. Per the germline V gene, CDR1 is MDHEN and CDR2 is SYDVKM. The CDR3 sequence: CASRPGLVSTGELFF. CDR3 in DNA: TGTGCCAGCAGGCCGGGACTAGTCTCTACCGGGGAGCTGTTTTTT.

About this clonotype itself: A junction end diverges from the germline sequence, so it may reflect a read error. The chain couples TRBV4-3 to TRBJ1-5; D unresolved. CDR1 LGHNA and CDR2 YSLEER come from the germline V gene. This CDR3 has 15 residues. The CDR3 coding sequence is TGCGCCAGCTGTCAACACCGGGCCCTCAATCAACCCCAGCATTTT. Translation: CASCQHRALNQPQHF.

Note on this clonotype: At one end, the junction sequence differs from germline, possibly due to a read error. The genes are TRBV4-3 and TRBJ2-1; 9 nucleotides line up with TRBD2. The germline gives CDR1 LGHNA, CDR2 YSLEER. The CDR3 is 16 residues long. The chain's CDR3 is CASSQEWLAGYNEHFF. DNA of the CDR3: TGCGCCAGCAGTCAAGAGTGGCTAGCGGGATACAATGAGCACTTCTTC.

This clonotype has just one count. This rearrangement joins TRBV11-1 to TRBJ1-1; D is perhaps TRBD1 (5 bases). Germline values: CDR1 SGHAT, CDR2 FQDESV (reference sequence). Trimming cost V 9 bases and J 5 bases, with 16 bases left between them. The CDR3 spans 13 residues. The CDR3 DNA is TGTGCCAGTAACTTCGGAGGGGATACTGAAGCTTTCTTT. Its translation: CASNFGGDTEAFF. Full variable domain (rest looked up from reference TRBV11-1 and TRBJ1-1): EAEVAQSPRYKITEKSQAVAFWCDPISGHATLYWYRQILGQGPELLVQFQDESVVDDSQLPKDRFSAERLKGVDSTLKIQPAELGDSAMYLCASNFGGDTEAFFGQGTRLTVV.

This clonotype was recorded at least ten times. CDR3 in amino acids: CASKGVSNTGELFF. CDR3 bases: TGTGCCAGCAAGGGGGTATCGAACACCGGGGAGCTGTTTTTT. The chain employs TRBV12-3 or TRBV12-4 and TRBJ2-2; D possibly corresponds to TRBD1 (6 bases). V lost 7 bases and J 0 bases, leaving 9 bases between the germline ends. The CDR3 spans 14 residues.

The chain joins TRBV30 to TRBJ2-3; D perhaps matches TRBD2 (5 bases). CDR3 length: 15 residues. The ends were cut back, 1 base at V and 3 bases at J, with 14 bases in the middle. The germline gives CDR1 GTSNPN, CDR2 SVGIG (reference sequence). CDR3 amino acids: CAWSGGRWRTDTQYF. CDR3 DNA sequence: TGTGCCTGGAGTGGAGGCAGGTGGAGGACAGATACGCAGTATTTT.

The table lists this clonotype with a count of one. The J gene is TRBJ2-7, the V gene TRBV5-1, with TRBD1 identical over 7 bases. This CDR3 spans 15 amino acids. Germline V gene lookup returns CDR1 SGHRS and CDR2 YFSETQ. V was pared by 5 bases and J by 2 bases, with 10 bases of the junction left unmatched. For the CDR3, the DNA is TGCGCCAGCAGACGGGGACAGAGGGTTGCCTACGAGCAGTACTTC. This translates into CASRRGQRVAYEQYF. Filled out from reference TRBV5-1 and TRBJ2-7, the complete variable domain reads KAGVTQTPRYLIKTRGQQVTLSCSPISGHRSVSWYQQTPGQGLQFLFEYFSETQRNKGNFPGRFSGRQFSNSRSEMNVSTLELGDSALYLCASRRGQRVAYEQYFGPGTRLTVT.

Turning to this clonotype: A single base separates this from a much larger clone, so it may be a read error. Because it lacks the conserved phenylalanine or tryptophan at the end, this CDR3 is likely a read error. CDR3 nucleotides: TGTGCCAGCAGTGCAGGGCCTTCTTCTTATGGCTACACCGTC. Translation: CASSAGPSSYGYTV. J is TRBJ1-2 and V is TRBV6-1; tentative D call: TRBD1 (5 bases). The CDR3 consists of 14 residues. The germline V gene has CDR1 MNHNS and CDR2 SASEGT. Trimming shortened V by 4 bases and J by 5 bases, and 14 bases separated the two germline ends.

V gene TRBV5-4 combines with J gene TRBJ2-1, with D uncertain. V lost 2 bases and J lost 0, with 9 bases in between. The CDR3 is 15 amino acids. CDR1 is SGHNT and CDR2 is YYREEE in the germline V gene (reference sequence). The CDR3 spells CASSLRGNSYNEQFF. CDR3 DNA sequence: TGTGCCAGCAGCTTAAGAGGAAACTCCTACAATGAGCAGTTCTTC.